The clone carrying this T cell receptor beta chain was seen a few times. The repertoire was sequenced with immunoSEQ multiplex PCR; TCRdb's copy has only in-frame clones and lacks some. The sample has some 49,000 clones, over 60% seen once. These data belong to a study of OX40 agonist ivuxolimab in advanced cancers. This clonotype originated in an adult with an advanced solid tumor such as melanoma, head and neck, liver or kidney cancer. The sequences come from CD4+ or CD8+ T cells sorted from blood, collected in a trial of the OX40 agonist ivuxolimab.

The CDR3 sequence: CAISGSYNSPLHF. In DNA form, the CDR3 reads TGTGCCATCAGTGGCTCCTATAATTCACCCCTCCACTTT. V usage is TRBV10-3 and J usage is TRBJ1-6; no reliable D call. V was pared by 4 bases and J by 0 bases, with 1 base between. The CDR3 spans 13 residues. Germline-derived CDR1 and CDR2 are ENHRY and SYGVKD.